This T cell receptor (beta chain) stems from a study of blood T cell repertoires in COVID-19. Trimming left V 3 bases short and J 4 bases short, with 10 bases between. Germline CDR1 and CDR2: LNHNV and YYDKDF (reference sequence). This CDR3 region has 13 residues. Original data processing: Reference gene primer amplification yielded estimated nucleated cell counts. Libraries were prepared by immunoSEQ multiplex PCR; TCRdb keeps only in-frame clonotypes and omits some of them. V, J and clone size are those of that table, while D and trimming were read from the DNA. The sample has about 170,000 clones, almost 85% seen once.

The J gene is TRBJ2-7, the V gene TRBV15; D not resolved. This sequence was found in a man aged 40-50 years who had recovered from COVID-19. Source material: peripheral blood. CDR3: CATSSLPSYEQYF. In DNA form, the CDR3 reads TGTGCCACCAGCAGCCTTCCCTCTTACGAGCAGTACTTC.